The next 9 T cell receptor beta chains were all read from a single sample in a study of CD8+CD57+ T cells in acquired aplastic anemia. TCR beta VDJ and CDR3 profiles were obtained from a genomic DNA template. TCRdb re-derived calls from the reads in MiXCR, one entry per CDR3 protein. The data show 250,000 or so distinct CDR3 sequences, with approximately 50% seen just once and approximately 8% held by the top ten. Patients picked for sequencing had shown CD8+CD57+ cell expansion detected by flow cytometry. Sequenced sample: sorted CD4+, CD8+, or CD8+CD57+ T cells (not recorded which) from PBMCs. These TCRs come from a human donor with aplastic anemia.

This chain joins TRBV7-2 and TRBJ1-1; D not resolved. The germline V and J ends were trimmed by 2 bases and 9 bases, with 7 bases remaining between them. CDR1 and CDR2 from the germline V gene are SGHTA and FQGNSA. The CDR3 loop spans 11 amino acids. The DNA for the CDR3 is TGTGCCAGCAGCTTACGAGGGAAAGCTTTCTTT. Encoded protein: CASSLRGKAFF.

This clonotype was observed many times. V gene TRBV6-5 combines with J gene TRBJ2-1, with D uncertain. Germline V lookup: CDR1 MNHEY, CDR2 SVGAGI. Trimming shortened V by 2 bases and J by 8 bases, and 10 bases separated the two germline ends. The CDR3 has 13 residues. As DNA, the CDR3 is TGTGCCAGCAGTTACGATGAGGCCGATGAGCAGTTCTTC. Encoded protein: CASSYDEADEQFF.

Many counts were recorded for this clonotype. The chain uses TRBV15 and TRBJ2-1, with 10 positions matching TRBD1. The CDR3 is 16 amino acids. The J segment lost 6 bases and the V segment lost 4 bases, leaving 9 bases of the junction unmatched. Germline V CDR1 and CDR2: LNHNV, YYDKDF (reference sequence). CDR3 coding DNA: TGTGCCACCAGCACTAGACAGGGGGCGCTTATCAATGAGCAGTTCTTC. It codes for CATSTRQGALINEQFF. The whole variable domain, filled in from reference TRBV15 and TRBJ2-1, reads DAMVIQNPRYQVTQFGKPVTLSCSQTLNHNVMYWYQQKSSQAPKLLFHYYDKDFNNEADTPDNFQSRRPNTSFCFLDIRSPGLGDTAMYLCATSTRQGALINEQFFGPGTRLTVL.

The rearrangement links TRBV18 to TRBJ1-5; D uncertain. Germline V gene sequence: CDR1 KGHSH, CDR2 LQKENI. This CDR3 comprises 15 residues. Trimming pared 5 bases from V and 0 bases from J, leaving 11 bases between. CDR3 bases: TGTGCCAGCTCAACGTCAGGAGATAGCAATCAGCCCCAGCATTTT. It yields the protein CASSTSGDSNQPQHF.

This clonotype was detected only a few times. With a much larger clone just one base away, this may be a read error. This rearrangement joins TRBV9 to TRBJ2-1, with TRBD1 matching over 8 bases. In germline, CDR1 is SGDLS, CDR2 YYNGEE. Germline trimming cut 2 bases from V and 7 bases from J; bases unmatched to any gene: 8. This CDR3 is built from 15 residues. The chain's CDR3 is CASSVGTGVKNEQFF. CDR3 nucleotide sequence: TGTGCCAGCAGCGTCGGGACAGGTGTTAAAAATGAGCAGTTCTTC. Full variable domain (remainder filled in from reference TRBV9 and TRBJ2-1): DSGVTQTPKHLITATGQRVTLRCSPRSGDLSVYWYQQSLDQGLQFLIQYYNGEERAKGNILERFSAQQFPDLHSELNLSSLELGDSALYFCASSVGTGVKNEQFFGPGTRLTVL.

Concerning this clonotype itself: Just one base apart from a much larger clone, this may be a read error. This sequence joins TRBV4-1 and TRBJ2-3; 10 nucleotides line up with TRBD1. CDR3 size: 16 residues. Germline CDR1 is MGHRA and CDR2 is YSYEKL. V dropped 8 bases and J dropped 4; count of bases not matched to a gene: 12. DNA for the CDR3: TGCGCCAGCCGCTATCGGACAGGGGGAAAAGCAGATACGCAGTATTTT. Amino acids: CASRYRTGGKADTQYF.

This clonotype was recorded many times. This rearrangement joins TRBV25-1 to TRBJ1-2; D not resolved. The CDR3 consists of 18 residues. Trimming took off 6 bases at V and 1 base at J, with 24 bases between the two ends. The germline gives CDR1 MGHDK, CDR2 SYGVNS. CDR3 bases: TGTGCCAGCAGAATCCATGTATATCGGGATAAGTATAACTATGGCTACACCTTC. It codes for CASRIHVYRDKYNYGYTF.

This clonotype occurred a few times. This clone may be a read error of a much larger clone one base away. The chain couples TRBV7-9 to TRBJ1-1, with 10 bases fitting TRBD1. J was trimmed by 3 bases and V by 5 bases; bases with no gene match: 6. The CDR3 has 15 amino acids. In germline, CDR1 is SEHNR, CDR2 FQNEAQ (reference sequence). The CDR3 protein is CASSTPGTGDTEAFF. Written as DNA, the CDR3 is TGTGCCAGCAGCACACCCGGGACAGGGGACACTGAAGCTTTCTTT.

This rearrangement joins TRBV20-1 to TRBJ1-2, with TRBD1 as a possible D gene (5 bases). This CDR3 region has 13 residues. The V end was cut by 0 bases, the J end by 8 bases, with 13 bases between. The germline V gene has CDR1 DFQATT and CDR2 SNEGSKA (reference sequence). The CDR3 sequence is CSARDLEGRGYTF. CDR3 nucleotide sequence: TGCAGTGCTAGAGATCTGGAGGGACGCGGCTACACCTTC.